This record concerns one TCR beta chain sequence. What it binds is not known. The data derive from a study of CD8 T cells in ankylosing spondylitis. Whole-study findings and limits: According to the report, clones linked to the disease were significantly enriched in matched synovial fluid samples taken from ankylosing spondylitis patients. There was a TCR beta motif, made of eight highly homologous variants, that appeared characteristic of ankylosing spondylitis blood. Disease-linked clones bore a CD8+ phenotype and were relatively rare in peripheral blood. Previously reported in reactive arthritis synovial fluid and blood were some of the motif variants.

TCR beta libraries were made by quantitative 5'-RACE with molecular barcodes. TCRdb ran MiXCR on the 5' RACE reads and lists one entry per CDR3 protein. The data hold under 150,000 distinct CDR3 sequences, with approximately 17% observed a single time. CDR1 is MDHEN and CDR2 is SYDVKM in the germline V gene. The CDR3 sequence is 15 residues long. Trimming cost V 4 bases and J 0 bases, with 7 bases left between them. The V call is TRBV28, the J call TRBJ2-6; D unclear. Input material: blood, either unsorted or a sorted T cell fraction (not recorded which). This TCR derives from a male donor with ankylosing spondylitis. In DNA, the CDR3 is TGTGCCAGCAGTTCCAGACTCTCTGGGGCCAACGTCCTGACTTTC. Translation: CASSSRLSGANVLTF.